These T cell receptor beta chains were read from a single sample in a study of cytomegalovirus exposure and HLA in healthy donors. Some clones are missing from TCRdb's copy, which holds only in-frame ones; the method was immunoSEQ multiplex PCR. The sample consists of 60,000 to 65,000 clones, 90% to 96% of them appearing once. The specimen sequenced was PBMCs. The receptor source for this set is a woman aged 18-35 years in good health and CMV-seronegative. The CDR3 runs from the conserved cysteine through the conserved F or W. A D gene is named only where the DNA matches it firmly. For some rows the clone size is stated as once, few or many, or as a class when expanded; others skip it.

V gene: TRBV10-1; clone size: NA; J gene: TRBJ2-5; D gene: TRBD1; CDR3 DNA: TGCGCCAGCAGCCCCCTCCCGACAGGGCCGCAAGAGACCCAGTACTTC; CDR3 protein: CASSPLPTGPQETQYF
V gene: TRBV28; clone size: once; J gene: TRBJ1-5; D gene: TRBD1; CDR3 DNA: TGTGCCAGCAGCCCTAGGGCAGGGGGCTTTCAGCCCCAGCATTTT; CDR3 protein: CASSPRAGGFQPQHF
V gene: TRBV7-9; clone size: NA; J gene: TRBJ2-7; D gene: TRBD1; CDR3 DNA: TGTGCCAGCAGCTTAGGCCTTGGGCAGGGGGCCTACGAGCAGTACTTC; CDR3 protein: CASSLGLGQGAYEQYF
V gene: TRBV5-1; clone size: NA; J gene: TRBJ2-1; D gene: NA; CDR3 DNA: TGCGCCAGCAGCTCCGGGACTGCAGGGGGTGAGCAGTTCTTC; CDR3 protein: CASSSGTAGGEQFF
V gene: TRBV14; clone size: once; J gene: TRBJ2-7; D gene: NA; CDR3 DNA: TGTGCCAGCAGCCCAAGTGGGGGGTACGAGCAGTACTTC; CDR3 protein: CASSPSGGYEQYF
V gene: TRBV18; clone size: NA; J gene: TRBJ1-1; D gene: NA; CDR3 DNA: TGTGCCAGCTCGCCGCCACCTGGGGGGGCTGGGGTAGCTTTCTTT; CDR3 protein: CASSPPPGGAGVAFF
V gene: TRBV28; clone size: NA; J gene: TRBJ2-3; D gene: TRBD2; CDR3 DNA: TGTGCCAGCAGTTTGTTGGGGGGGGATACGCAGTATTTT; CDR3 protein: CASSLLGGDTQYF
V gene: TRBV7-9; clone size: NA; J gene: TRBJ1-2; D gene: TRBD1; CDR3 DNA: TGTGCCAGCAGCTTAGGGCTAGGGGGCCCCTATGGCTACACCTTC; CDR3 protein: CASSLGLGGPYGYTF
V gene: TRBV4-1; clone size: once; J gene: TRBJ1-1; D gene: NA; CDR3 DNA: TGCGCCAGCAGACCAACTGGGCGATACACTGAAGCTTTCTTT; CDR3 protein: CASRPTGRYTEAFF
V gene: TRBV5-1; clone size: NA; J gene: TRBJ1-5; D gene: TRBD1; CDR3 DNA: TGCGCCAGCAGCCCGACAGGGGGCAATCAGCCCCAGCATTTT; CDR3 protein: CASSPTGGNQPQHF
V gene: TRBV5-1; clone size: NA; J gene: TRBJ2-2; D gene: NA; CDR3 DNA: TGCGCCAGCAGCTTGAGGAGGGCGAACACCGGGGAGCTGTTTTTT; CDR3 protein: CASSLRRANTGELFF
V gene: TRBV5-1; clone size: NA; J gene: TRBJ1-2; D gene: NA; CDR3 DNA: TGCGCCAGCAGCTTGGTGGGCGGGTATGGCTACACCTTC; CDR3 protein: CASSLVGGYGYTF
V gene: TRBV6-6; clone size: once; J gene: TRBJ1-4; D gene: NA; CDR3 DNA: TGTGCCAGCAGTTACGACAGTGAAAAACTGTTTTTT; CDR3 protein: CASSYDSEKLFF
V gene: TRBV11-2; clone size: NA; J gene: TRBJ2-7; D gene: TRBD1; CDR3 DNA: TGTGCCAGCAGCTTAGTTACCGGGACAGGATCCTACGAGCAGTACTTC; CDR3 protein: CASSLVTGTGSYEQYF
V gene: TRBV2; clone size: NA; J gene: TRBJ2-1; D gene: TRBD2; CDR3 DNA: TGTGCCAGCAGTGATGGTCTAGCGGGAGTCGATGAGCAGTTCTTC; CDR3 protein: CASSDGLAGVDEQFF
V gene: TRBV10-3; clone size: once; J gene: TRBJ2-7; D gene: TRBD1; CDR3 DNA: TGTGCCATCAGTCAGGACAGGGACGAGCAGTACTTC; CDR3 protein: CAISQDRDEQYF
V gene: TRBV18; clone size: NA; J gene: TRBJ2-2; D gene: NA; CDR3 DNA: TGTGCCAGCTCACCACCGGGCAGAGGACTCACTAGCGGGGAGCTGTTTTTT; CDR3 protein: CASSPPGRGLTSGELFF
V gene: TRBV5-6; clone size: NA; J gene: TRBJ1-2; D gene: NA; CDR3 DNA: TGTGCCAGCAGCTTGGGGCAGGGTAACTATGGCTACACCTTC; CDR3 protein: CASSLGQGNYGYTF
V gene: TRBV28; clone size: NA; J gene: TRBJ2-1; D gene: NA; CDR3 DNA: TGTGCCAGCAGCCCCCCTTGGGCATACAATGAGCAGTTCTTC; CDR3 protein: CASSPPWAYNEQFF
V gene: TRBV18; clone size: NA; J gene: TRBJ2-3; D gene: TRBD2; CDR3 DNA: TGTGCCAGCCGCTCGGGGGGGCTGACAGATACGCAGTATTTT; CDR3 protein: CASRSGGLTDTQYF
V gene: TRBV7-9; clone size: NA; J gene: TRBJ1-1; D gene: NA; CDR3 DNA: TGTGCCAGCAGCTCCCAGGGTGGCACTGAAGCTTTCTTT; CDR3 protein: CASSSQGGTEAFF
V gene: TRBV19; clone size: once; J gene: TRBJ1-3; D gene: NA; CDR3 DNA: TGTGCCAGTAGTTTGGGGAGGAGCTCTGGAAACACCATATATTTT; CDR3 protein: CASSLGRSSGNTIYF
V gene: TRBV11-3; clone size: once; J gene: TRBJ2-3; D gene: NA; CDR3 DNA: TGTGCCAGCAGCTTAGCGACAGGCTCCACAGATACGCAGTATTTT; CDR3 protein: CASSLATGSTDTQYF
V gene: TRBV9; clone size: NA; J gene: TRBJ2-3; D gene: TRBD1; CDR3 DNA: TGTGCCAGCAGCGCAGGGGGGACAGGGTACACAGATACGCAGTATTTT; CDR3 protein: CASSAGGTGYTDTQYF
V gene: TRBV27; clone size: NA; J gene: TRBJ1-1; D gene: TRBD1; CDR3 DNA: TGTGCAGAGGGGGCCAAACAGGTAAGCACTGAAGCTTTCTTT; CDR3 protein: CAEGAKQVSTEAFF
V gene: TRBV9; clone size: once; J gene: TRBJ2-5; D gene: NA; CDR3 DNA: TGTGCCAGCAGCGCCCCCTTTGCGGGTGAGGAGACCCAGTACTTC; CDR3 protein: CASSAPFAGEETQYF
V gene: TRBV19; clone size: NA; J gene: TRBJ2-1; D gene: TRBD2; CDR3 DNA: TGTGCCAGTACCCCATTTGGGCGGGAGGGGCAGTTCTTC; CDR3 protein: CASTPFGREGQFF
V gene: TRBV5-4; clone size: NA; J gene: TRBJ2-5; D gene: NA; CDR3 DNA: TGTGCCAGCAGCTTGGCGCGGGGAGCCCCCGAGACCCAGTACTTC; CDR3 protein: CASSLARGAPETQYF
V gene: TRBV27; clone size: NA; J gene: TRBJ2-7; D gene: NA; CDR3 DNA: TGTGCCAGCAGGAGAACAGTGGGCTCCTACGAGCAGTACTTC; CDR3 protein: CASRRTVGSYEQYF
V gene: TRBV7-9; clone size: once; J gene: TRBJ2-2; D gene: TRBD1; CDR3 DNA: TGTGCCAGCAGACGGCCGGGACCAGGGGGCACCGGGGAGCTGTTTTTT; CDR3 protein: CASRRPGPGGTGELFF
V gene: TRBV4-3; clone size: once; J gene: TRBJ1-5; D gene: NA; CDR3 DNA: TGCGCCAGCAGCCAAGAGGACAACCGCAATCAGCCCCAGCATTTT; CDR3 protein: CASSQEDNRNQPQHF
V gene: TRBV6-5; clone size: once; J gene: TRBJ1-2; D gene: NA; CDR3 DNA: TGTGCCAGTACCCGGGACATTAGCTATGGCTACACCTTC; CDR3 protein: CASTRDISYGYTF
V gene: TRBV6-1; clone size: NA; J gene: TRBJ2-7; D gene: NA; CDR3 DNA: TGTGCCAGCAGTGAAGCGCATGGAGGGGGCTACGAGCAGTACTTC; CDR3 protein: CASSEAHGGGYEQYF